This TCR beta chain derives from a study of cytomegalovirus exposure and HLA in healthy donors. Both 60 Vbeta primers and 13 Jbeta primers went into the PCR. Generated by immunoSEQ multiplex PCR, the TCRdb table keeps only in-frame clones and is missing some. The table has some 96,000 clones, 55% to 75% seen once; the top ten hold roughly 3%. Comments on this clone: The antigen remains unidentified.

Study-wide points: Later analysis demonstrated an association between a missense DCLRE1C variant and TCR beta V- and J-gene trimming.

V lost 2 bases and J 2 bases, leaving 13 bases between the germline ends. The CDR3 loop spans 16 amino acids. CDR1 MNHNS and CDR2 SASEGT come from the germline V gene. This sequence was found in a man aged 60-69 years in good health and CMV-seronegative. Material: PBMCs. The chain carries TRBV6-1 and TRBJ1-3; the D is unclear. The CDR3, as DNA: TGTGCCAGCAGTGAACGCCCCTCCGGGACTGGAAACACCATATATTTT. Its translation is CASSERPSGTGNTIYF.